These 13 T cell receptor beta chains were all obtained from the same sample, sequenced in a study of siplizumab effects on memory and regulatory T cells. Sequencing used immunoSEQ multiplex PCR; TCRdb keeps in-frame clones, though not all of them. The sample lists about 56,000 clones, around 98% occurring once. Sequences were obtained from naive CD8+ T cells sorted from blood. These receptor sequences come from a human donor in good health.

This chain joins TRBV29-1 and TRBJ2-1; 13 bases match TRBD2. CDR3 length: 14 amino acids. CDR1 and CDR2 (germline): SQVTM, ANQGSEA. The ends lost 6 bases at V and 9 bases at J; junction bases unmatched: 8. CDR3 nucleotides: TGCAGCGTCGGCCAACTAGCGGGAGGGAGTGAGCAGTTCTTC. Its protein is CSVGQLAGGSEQFF.

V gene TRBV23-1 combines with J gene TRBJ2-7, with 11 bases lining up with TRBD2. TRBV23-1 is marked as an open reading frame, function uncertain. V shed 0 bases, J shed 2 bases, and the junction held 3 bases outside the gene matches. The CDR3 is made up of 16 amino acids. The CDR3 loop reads CASSQSTSGRTYEQYF. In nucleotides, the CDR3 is TGCGCCAGCAGTCAATCTACTAGCGGGAGAACCTACGAGCAGTACTTC.

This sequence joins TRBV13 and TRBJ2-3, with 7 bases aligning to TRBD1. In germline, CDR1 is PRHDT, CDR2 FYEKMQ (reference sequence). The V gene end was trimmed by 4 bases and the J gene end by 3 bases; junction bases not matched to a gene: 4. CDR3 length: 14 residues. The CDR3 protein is CASSSGQETDTQYF. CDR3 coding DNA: TGTGCCAGCAGCTCCGGACAGGAGACAGATACGCAGTATTTT. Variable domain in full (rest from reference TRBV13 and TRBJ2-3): AAGVIQSPRHLIKEKRETATLKCYPIPRHDTVYWYQQGPGQDPQFLISFYEKMQSDKGSIPDRFSAQQFSDYHSELNMSSLELGDSALYFCASSSGQETDTQYFGPGTRLTVL.

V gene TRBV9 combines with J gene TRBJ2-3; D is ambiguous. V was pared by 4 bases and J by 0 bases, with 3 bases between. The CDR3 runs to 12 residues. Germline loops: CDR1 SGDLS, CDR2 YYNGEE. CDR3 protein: CASSQSTDTQYF. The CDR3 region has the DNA TGTGCCAGCAGCCAAAGCACAGATACGCAGTATTTT.

CDR3 sequence reads: CASSLSPPSGWADTQYF. As DNA, the CDR3 is TGTGCCAGCAGCTTATCCCCTCCCAGCGGGTGGGCAGATACGCAGTATTTT. This chain connects TRBV7-8 to TRBJ2-3; perhaps TRBD2 as D (6 bases). Between the trimmed V and J ends, which lost 2 bases and 4 bases, there was a span of 19 bases. The germline CDR1 and CDR2 sequences are SGHVS and FQNEAQ. The CDR3 has 17 residues. The full variable domain, with the rest looked up from reference TRBV7-8 and TRBJ2-3, is GAGVSQSPRYKVAKRGQDVALRCDPISGHVSLFWYQQALGQGPEFLTYFQNEAQLDKSGLPSDRFFAERPEGSVSTLKIQRTQQEDSAVYLCASSLSPPSGWADTQYFGPGTRLTVL.

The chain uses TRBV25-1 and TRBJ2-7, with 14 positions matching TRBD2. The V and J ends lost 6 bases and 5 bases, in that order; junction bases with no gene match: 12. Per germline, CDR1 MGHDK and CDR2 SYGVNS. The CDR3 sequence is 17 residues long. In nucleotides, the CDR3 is TGTGCCAGCAGCCACGGAGGACTAGCGGGAGGAATCCACGAGCAGTACTTC. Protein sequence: CASSHGGLAGGIHEQYF.

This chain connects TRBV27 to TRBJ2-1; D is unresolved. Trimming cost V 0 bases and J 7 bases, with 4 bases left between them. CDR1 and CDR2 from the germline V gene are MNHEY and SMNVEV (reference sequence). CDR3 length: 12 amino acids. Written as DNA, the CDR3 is TGTGCCAGCAGTTTATCAAGGAATGAGCAGTTCTTC. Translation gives CASSLSRNEQFF.

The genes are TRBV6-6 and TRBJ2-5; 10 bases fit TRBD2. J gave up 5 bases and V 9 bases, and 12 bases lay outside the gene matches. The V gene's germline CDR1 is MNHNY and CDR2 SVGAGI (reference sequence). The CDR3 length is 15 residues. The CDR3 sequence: CASEGASGSGETQYF. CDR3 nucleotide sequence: TGTGCCAGTGAGGGGGCTAGCGGGAGCGGGGAGACCCAGTACTTC.

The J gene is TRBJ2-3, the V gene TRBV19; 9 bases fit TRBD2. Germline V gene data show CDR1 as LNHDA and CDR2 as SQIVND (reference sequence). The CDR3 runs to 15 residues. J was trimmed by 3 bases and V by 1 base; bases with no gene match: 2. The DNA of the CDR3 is TGTGCCAGTAGTATAGTCCTAGCGGGAACAGATACGCAGTATTTT. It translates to CASSIVLAGTDTQYF.

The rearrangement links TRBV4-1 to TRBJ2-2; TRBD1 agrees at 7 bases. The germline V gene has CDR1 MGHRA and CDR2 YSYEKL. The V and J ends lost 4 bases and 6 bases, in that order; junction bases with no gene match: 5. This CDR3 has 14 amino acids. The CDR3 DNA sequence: TGCGCCAGCAGCCCCGACAGGGAATCCGGGGAGCTGTTTTTT. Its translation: CASSPDRESGELFF.

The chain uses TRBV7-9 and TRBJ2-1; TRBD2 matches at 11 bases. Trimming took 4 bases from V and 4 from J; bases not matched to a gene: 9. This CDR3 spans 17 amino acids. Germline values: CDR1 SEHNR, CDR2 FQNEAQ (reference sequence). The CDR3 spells CASSSYGTSGAYNEQFF. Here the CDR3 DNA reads TGTGCCAGCAGCTCATACGGGACTAGCGGTGCTTACAATGAGCAGTTCTTC. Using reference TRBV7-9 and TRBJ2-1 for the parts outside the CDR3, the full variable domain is DTGVSQNPRHKITKRGQNVTFRCDPISEHNRLYWYRQTLGQGPEFLTYFQNEAQLEKSRLLSDRFSAERPKGSFSTLEIQRTEQGDSAMYLCASSSYGTSGAYNEQFFGPGTRLTVL.

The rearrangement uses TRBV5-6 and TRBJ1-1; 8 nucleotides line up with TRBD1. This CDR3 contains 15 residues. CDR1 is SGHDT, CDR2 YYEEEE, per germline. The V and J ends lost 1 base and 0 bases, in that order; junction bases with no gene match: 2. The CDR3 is CASSLWTGMNTEAFF. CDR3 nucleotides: TGTGCCAGCAGCTTGTGGACAGGGATGAACACTGAAGCTTTCTTT. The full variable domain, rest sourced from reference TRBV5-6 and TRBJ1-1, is DAGVTQSPTHLIKTRGQQVTLRCSPKSGHDTVSWYQQALGQGPQFIFQYYEEEERQRGNFPDRFSGHQFPNYSSELNVNALLLGDSALYLCASSLWTGMNTEAFFGQGTRLTVV.

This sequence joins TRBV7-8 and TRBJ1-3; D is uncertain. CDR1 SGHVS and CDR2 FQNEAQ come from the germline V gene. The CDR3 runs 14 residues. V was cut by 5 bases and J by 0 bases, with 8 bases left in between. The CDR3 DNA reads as TGTGCCAGCAGCACGGGCCGCTCTGGAAACACCATATATTTT. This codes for CASSTGRSGNTIYF.